This T cell receptor beta chain came from a study of blood T cell repertoires in COVID-19. In the study overall: Acute and convalescent COVID-19 samples came from the United States, Italy and Spain. T cells, B-cell-depleted T cells, or PBMCs supplied cDNA or gDNA.

CDR3 length: 18 residues. With 4 bases clipped from V and 8 bases from J, the junction kept 12 bases outside the gene matches. Germline V CDR1 and CDR2: SGHVS, FNYEAQ. Per the original methods: Using reference gene primer amplification, nucleated cell counts were estimated. This table comes from immunoSEQ multiplex PCR, and its TCRdb copy is limited to in-frame clones, with some not included. Clone size and the V and J calls come from that table; the DNA yielded D and trimming. Here the sample spans approximately 99,000 clones, around 84% being singletons. The sequence was collected from an older woman in a cohort sampled during active or convalescent COVID-19. Sequencing input: peripheral blood. This chain links TRBV7-6 with TRBJ2-1, with 15 positions matching TRBD2. The CDR3: CASSSLAGTSGRTDEQFF. The CDR3 coding sequence is TGTGCCAGCAGCTCACTAGCCGGGACTAGCGGGAGGACGGATGAGCAGTTCTTC.